The rows below give T cell receptor beta chains drawn from one sample of a study of shared clonotypes between healthy human individuals. Some clones are missing from TCRdb's copy, which holds only in-frame ones; the method was immunoSEQ multiplex PCR. The data hold roughly 2,300,000 clones, with 85% to 95% observed a single time. Sequenced input: naive CD4+ T cells from PBMCs. The receptor set was obtained from a man aged 18 to 29 in good health. Some clones in this sample may be carry-over from other donors' samples. Both conserved end residues are part of each CDR3. A D gene is named only where the DNA matches it firmly. Clone size is not always given. Where it is, it says once, few, many or a class for expanded clones.

v_call	j_call	clone_size	d_call	cdr3_nt	cdr3_aa
TRBV5-1	TRBJ2-5	NA	NA	TGCGCCAGCAGCTTGATAGGACAGCAAGAGACCCAGTACTTC	CASSLIGQQETQYF
TRBV19	TRBJ1-2	NA	NA	TGTGCCACCAAGACAGTTCGTCATGGCTACACCTTC	CATKTVRHGYTF
TRBV6-1	TRBJ1-1	NA	NA	TGTGCCAGCAGTGAAGCGAGAGGGTTCACTGAAGCTTTCTTT	CASSEARGFTEAFF
TRBV5-6	TRBJ2-3	NA	NA	TGTGCCAGCAGCAAACCAGCGGCTAACACAGATACGCAGTATTTT	CASSKPAANTDTQYF
TRBV5-1	TRBJ2-7	NA	NA	TGCGCCAGCAGCTTGGGACACCTCTACGAGCAGTACTTC	CASSLGHLYEQYF
TRBV7-9	TRBJ2-7	once	NA	TGTGCCAGCAGCTTAGAGACCCCCCGGCAGTACTTC	CASSLETPRQYF
TRBV18	TRBJ1-1	NA	TRBD1	TGTGCCAGCTCACCACCGGGGACAGGGGGCCGCAACACTGAAGCTTTCTTT	CASSPPGTGGRNTEAFF
TRBV7-6	TRBJ2-3	NA	TRBD2	TGTGCCAGCAGCTTAGCGGGAGGGCCTGGCCGCACAGATACGCAGTATTTT	CASSLAGGPGRTDTQYF
TRBV5-1	TRBJ1-1	NA	NA	TGCGCCAGCAGCCCAAACGACGGGCTACTAACAGCTTTCTTT	CASSPNDGLLTAFF
TRBV7-2	TRBJ2-3	NA	NA	TGTGCCAGCAGCTTAGGAAGTACAACCACAGATACGCAGTATTTT	CASSLGSTTTDTQYF
TRBV7-9	TRBJ1-2	NA	NA	TGTGCCAGCAGCTCGAACGTCTGGGGAAGTGACTATGGCTACACCTTC	CASSSNVWGSDYGYTF
TRBV5-1	TRBJ2-7	NA	TRBD2	TGCGCCAGCAGCCTTCAAGCGGGAGGGGGAGCCTACGAGCAGTACTTC	CASSLQAGGGAYEQYF
TRBV5-6	TRBJ2-3	NA	NA	TGTGCCAGCAGCCAAACAACGACAGGCCTTAGCACAGATACGCAGTATTTT	CASSQTTTGLSTDTQYF
TRBV30	TRBJ2-7	NA	NA	TGTGCCTGGAGGGCTGAAGCCTACGAGCAGTACTTC	CAWRAEAYEQYF
TRBV6-5	TRBJ1-5	NA	TRBD1	TGTGCCAGCAGGACGACAGGGGGCCCCAATCAGCCCCAGCATTTT	CASRTTGGPNQPQHF
TRBV7-8	TRBJ1-1	NA	NA	TGTGCCAGCAGCCTGGTTCCAGAGGGTACTGAAGCTTTCTTT	CASSLVPEGTEAFF
TRBV7-2	TRBJ2-2	NA	NA	TGTGCCAGCTCCCTCCCCCGGCGGGATACCGGGGAGCTGTTTTTT	CASSLPRRDTGELFF
TRBV18	TRBJ1-4	NA	NA	TGTGCCAGCTCACCGGGCGGTCAAAATGAAAAACTGTTTTTT	CASSPGGQNEKLFF
TRBV4-1	TRBJ1-5	NA	NA	TGCGCCAGCAGCCACCCGACGGGGGTAGGGGTCAATCAGCCCCAGCATTTT	CASSHPTGVGVNQPQHF
TRBV28	TRBJ2-7	NA	NA	TGTGCCAGCAGTTTGGAGGGAAGATACGAGCAGTACTTC	CASSLEGRYEQYF
TRBV10-3	TRBJ1-2	NA	NA	TGTGCCATCAGTGCCGCGGACATATATAACTATGGCTACACCTTC	CAISAADIYNYGYTF
TRBV2	TRBJ2-7	NA	TRBD2	TGTGCCAGCAGTCCCTCCCGTAGCGGGAGTTACGAGCAGTACTTC	CASSPSRSGSYEQYF
TRBV15	TRBJ2-6	NA	NA	TGTGCCACCAGACGGGACACACGGGCATCTGGGGCCAACGTCCTGACTTTC	CATRRDTRASGANVLTF
TRBV6-5	TRBJ2-7	NA	NA	TGTGCCAGCAGCCGAATTCAGGGGAATGAGCAGTACTTC	CASSRIQGNEQYF
TRBV30	TRBJ1-3	NA	NA	TGTGCCTGGAGTGTACCGGCACGCTCTGGAAACACCATATATTTT	CAWSVPARSGNTIYF
TRBV29-1	TRBJ2-6	NA	NA	TGCAGCACAATAACAGGGGGGGGATTCAAAATCCTGACTTTC	CSTITGGGFKILTF
TRBV5-1	TRBJ1-1	NA	NA	TGCGCCAGCAGCTTGTTAGGCAGCCGAGAAGCTTTCTTT	CASSLLGSREAFF
TRBV29-1	TRBJ1-1	NA	NA	TGCAGCGTTAAGGGAGCCACCACTGAAGCTTTCTTT	CSVKGATTEAFF
TRBV2	TRBJ2-7	once	TRBD2	TGTGCCAGCAGTGAAGAAGGACTAGCGGGGGCCACCTACGAGCAGTACTTC	CASSEEGLAGATYEQYF
TRBV27	TRBJ1-5	NA	TRBD1	TGTGCCAGCAGCAGACAGGGGTATAGCAATCAGCCCCAGCATTTT	CASSRQGYSNQPQHF
TRBV7-9	TRBJ1-3	NA	NA	TGTGCCAGCAGCCCCTCCAGTCCTGGAAACACCATATATTTT	CASSPSSPGNTIYF
TRBV7-9	TRBJ2-2	NA	NA	TGTGCCAGCAGTCCCAGGGGGGAGCTGTTTTTT	CASSPRGELFF
TRBV27	TRBJ1-1	NA	TRBD1	TGTGCCAGCAGTTTATGGTGGGCGGGACAGGGCCCTGGCACTGAAGCTTTCTTT	CASSLWWAGQGPGTEAFF
TRBV7-6	TRBJ1-3	NA	NA	TGTGCCAGCAGCCCGCTAAACGCTGGAAACACCATATATTTT	CASSPLNAGNTIYF
TRBV2	TRBJ1-5	NA	NA	TGTGCCAGCAGTTTTGAATCCCTTAATCAGCCCCAGCATTTT	CASSFESLNQPQHF
TRBV28	TRBJ1-2	NA	NA	TGTGCCTCAGTTTTCGTGCAGGGGTATGGCTACACCTTC	CASVFVQGYGYTF
TRBV13	TRBJ2-1	NA	TRBD2	TGTGCCAGCAGCTTCGGACTAGCGGGGACGCTAGGGAATGAGCAGTTCTTC	CASSFGLAGTLGNEQFF
TRBV28	TRBJ2-2	NA	NA	TGTGCCAGCAGTCTTTTAGGGGGAGCCGGAACCGGGGAGCTGTTTTTT	CASSLLGGAGTGELFF